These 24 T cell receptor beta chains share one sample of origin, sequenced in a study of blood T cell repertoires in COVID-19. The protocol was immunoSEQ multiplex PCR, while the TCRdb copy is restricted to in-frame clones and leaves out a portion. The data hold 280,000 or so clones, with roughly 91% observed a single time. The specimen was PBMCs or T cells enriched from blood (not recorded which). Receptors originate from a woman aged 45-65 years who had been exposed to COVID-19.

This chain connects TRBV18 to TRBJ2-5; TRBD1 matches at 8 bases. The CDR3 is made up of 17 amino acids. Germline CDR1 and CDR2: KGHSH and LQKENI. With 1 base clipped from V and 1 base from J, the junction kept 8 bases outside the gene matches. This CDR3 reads CASSPRPFGQGQETQYF. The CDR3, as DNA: TGTGCCAGCTCACCACGCCCCTTTGGACAGGGCCAAGAGACCCAGTACTTC.

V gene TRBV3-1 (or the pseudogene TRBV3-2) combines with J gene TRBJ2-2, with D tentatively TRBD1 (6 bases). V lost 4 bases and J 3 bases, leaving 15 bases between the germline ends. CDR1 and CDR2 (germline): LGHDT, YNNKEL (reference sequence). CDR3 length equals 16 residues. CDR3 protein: CASSPGDRLHTGELFF. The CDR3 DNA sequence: TGTGCCAGCAGCCCCGGAGACAGGCTTCACACCGGGGAGCTGTTTTTT.

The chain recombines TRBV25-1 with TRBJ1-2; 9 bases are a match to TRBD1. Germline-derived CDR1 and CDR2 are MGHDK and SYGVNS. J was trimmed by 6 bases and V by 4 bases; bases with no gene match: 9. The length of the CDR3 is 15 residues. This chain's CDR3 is CASSVPGQGFDGYTF. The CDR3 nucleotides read TGTGCCAGCAGTGTCCCGGGACAGGGTTTTGATGGCTACACCTTC.

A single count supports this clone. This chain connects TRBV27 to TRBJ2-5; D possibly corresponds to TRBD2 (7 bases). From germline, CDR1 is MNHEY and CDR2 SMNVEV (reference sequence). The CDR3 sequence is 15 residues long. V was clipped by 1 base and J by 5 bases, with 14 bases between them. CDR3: CASSLLVGGRETQYF. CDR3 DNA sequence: TGTGCCAGCAGTTTATTGGTGGGGGGGCGGGAGACCCAGTACTTC.

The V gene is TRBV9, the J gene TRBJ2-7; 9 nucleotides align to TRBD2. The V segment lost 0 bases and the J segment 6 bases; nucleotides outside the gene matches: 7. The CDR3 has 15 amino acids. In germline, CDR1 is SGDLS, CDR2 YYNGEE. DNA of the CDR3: TGTGCCAGCAGCGTAGCGGGCGGGGGGGCGAGCGAGCAGTACTTC. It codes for CASSVAGGGASEQYF.

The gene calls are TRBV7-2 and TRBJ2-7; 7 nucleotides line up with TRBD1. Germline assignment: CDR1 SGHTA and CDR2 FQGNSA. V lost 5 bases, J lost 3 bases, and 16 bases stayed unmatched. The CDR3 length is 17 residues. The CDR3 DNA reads TGTGCCAGCAGCCCCCCACACGACAGGGTGGTCCGCTACGAGCAGTACTTC. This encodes CASSPPHDRVVRYEQYF.

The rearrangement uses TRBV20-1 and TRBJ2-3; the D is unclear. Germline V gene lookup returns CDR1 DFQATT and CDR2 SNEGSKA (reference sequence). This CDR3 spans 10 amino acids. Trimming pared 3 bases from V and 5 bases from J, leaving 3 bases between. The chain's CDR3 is CSASLDTQYF. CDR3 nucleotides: TGCAGTGCTAGCTTAGATACGCAGTATTTT.

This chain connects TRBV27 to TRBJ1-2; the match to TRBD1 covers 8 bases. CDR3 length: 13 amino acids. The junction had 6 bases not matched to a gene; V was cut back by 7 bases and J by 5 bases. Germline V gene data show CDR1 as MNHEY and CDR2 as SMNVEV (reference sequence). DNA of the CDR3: TGTGCCAGCAAAACTACAGGGGGATATGGCTACACCTTC. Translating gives CASKTTGGYGYTF.

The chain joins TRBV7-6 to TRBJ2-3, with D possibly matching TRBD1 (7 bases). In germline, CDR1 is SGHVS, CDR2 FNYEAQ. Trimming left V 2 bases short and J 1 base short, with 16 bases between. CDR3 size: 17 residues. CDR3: CASSLSRQGGGTDTQYF. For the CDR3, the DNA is TGTGCCAGCAGCTTATCCCGACAGGGCGGGGGCACAGATACGCAGTATTTT.

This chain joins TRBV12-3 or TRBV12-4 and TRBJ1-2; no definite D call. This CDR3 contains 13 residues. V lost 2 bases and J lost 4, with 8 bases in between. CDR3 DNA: TGTGCCAGCAGTTTACGTACGGGCTATGGCTACACCTTC. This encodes CASSLRTGYGYTF.

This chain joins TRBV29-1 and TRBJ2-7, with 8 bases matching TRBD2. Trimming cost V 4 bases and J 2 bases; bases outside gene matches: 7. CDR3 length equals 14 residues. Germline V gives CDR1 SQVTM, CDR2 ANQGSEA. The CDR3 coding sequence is TGCAGCGTTGGGAACTCGGGGGGGCCCTACGAGCAGTACTTC. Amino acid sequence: CSVGNSGGPYEQYF.

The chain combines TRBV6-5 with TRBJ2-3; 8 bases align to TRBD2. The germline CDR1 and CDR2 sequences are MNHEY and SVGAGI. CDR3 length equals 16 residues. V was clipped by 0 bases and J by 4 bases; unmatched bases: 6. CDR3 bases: TGTGCCAGCAGTTACTCGACGGGGGGGCGGGCAGATACGCAGTATTTT. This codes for CASSYSTGGRADTQYF.

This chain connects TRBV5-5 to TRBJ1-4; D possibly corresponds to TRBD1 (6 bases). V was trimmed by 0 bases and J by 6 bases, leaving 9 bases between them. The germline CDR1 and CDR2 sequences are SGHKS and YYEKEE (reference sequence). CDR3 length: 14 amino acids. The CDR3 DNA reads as TGTGCCAGCAGCTTGGTAGCAGGGGATGAAAAACTGTTTTTT. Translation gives CASSLVAGDEKLFF.

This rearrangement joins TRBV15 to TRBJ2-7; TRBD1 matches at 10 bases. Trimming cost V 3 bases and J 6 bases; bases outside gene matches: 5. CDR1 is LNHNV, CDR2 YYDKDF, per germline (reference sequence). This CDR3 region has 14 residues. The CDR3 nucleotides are TGTGCCACCAGCAGCCCGGGACAGGGGACCGAGCAGTACTTC. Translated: CATSSPGQGTEQYF.

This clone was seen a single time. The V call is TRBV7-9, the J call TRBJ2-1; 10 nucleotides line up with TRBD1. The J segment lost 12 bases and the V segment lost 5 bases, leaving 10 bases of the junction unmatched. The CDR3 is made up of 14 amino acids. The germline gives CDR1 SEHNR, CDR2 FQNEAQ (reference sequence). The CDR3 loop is CASSTPGQGPAQFF. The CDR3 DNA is TGTGCCAGCAGCACACCGGGACAGGGGCCAGCGCAGTTCTTC.

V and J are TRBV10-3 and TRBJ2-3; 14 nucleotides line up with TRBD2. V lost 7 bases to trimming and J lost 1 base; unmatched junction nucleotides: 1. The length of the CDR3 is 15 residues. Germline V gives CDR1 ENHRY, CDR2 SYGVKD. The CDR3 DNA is TGTGCCATCAAGGGACTAGCGGGGGGCACAGATACGCAGTATTTT. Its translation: CAIKGLAGGTDTQYF.

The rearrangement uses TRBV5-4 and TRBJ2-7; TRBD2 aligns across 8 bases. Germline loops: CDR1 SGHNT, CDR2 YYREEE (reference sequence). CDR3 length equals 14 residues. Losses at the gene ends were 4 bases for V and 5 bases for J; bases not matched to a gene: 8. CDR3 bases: TGTGCCAGCAGCCTTGGACTAGCTTCCCACGAGCAGTACTTC. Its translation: CASSLGLASHEQYF.

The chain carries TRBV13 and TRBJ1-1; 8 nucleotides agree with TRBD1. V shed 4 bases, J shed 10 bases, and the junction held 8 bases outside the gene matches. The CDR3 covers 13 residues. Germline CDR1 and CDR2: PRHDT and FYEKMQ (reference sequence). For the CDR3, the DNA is TGTGCCAGCAGCTCCGGTACAGGGGGATTAGCTTTCTTT. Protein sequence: CASSSGTGGLAFF.

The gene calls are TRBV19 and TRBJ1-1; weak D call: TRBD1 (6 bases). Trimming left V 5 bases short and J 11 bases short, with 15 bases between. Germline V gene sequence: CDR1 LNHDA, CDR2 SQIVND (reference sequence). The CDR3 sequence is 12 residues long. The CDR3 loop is CASSDTGFRAFF. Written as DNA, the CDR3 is TGTGCCAGTAGTGATACAGGGTTTCGGGCTTTCTTT. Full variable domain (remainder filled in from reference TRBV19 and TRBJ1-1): DGGITQSPKYLFRKEGQNVTLSCEQNLNHDAMYWYRQDPGQGLRLIYYSQIVNDFQKGDIAEGYSVSREKKESFPLTVTSAQKNPTAFYLCASSDTGFRAFFGQGTRLTVV.

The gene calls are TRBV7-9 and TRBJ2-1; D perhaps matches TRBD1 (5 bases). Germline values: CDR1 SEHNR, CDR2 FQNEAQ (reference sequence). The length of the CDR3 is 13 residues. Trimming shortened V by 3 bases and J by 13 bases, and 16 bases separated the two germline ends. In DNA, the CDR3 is TGTGCCAGCAGCTTGGACGGACATGCACCCCAGTTCTTC. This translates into CASSLDGHAPQFF.

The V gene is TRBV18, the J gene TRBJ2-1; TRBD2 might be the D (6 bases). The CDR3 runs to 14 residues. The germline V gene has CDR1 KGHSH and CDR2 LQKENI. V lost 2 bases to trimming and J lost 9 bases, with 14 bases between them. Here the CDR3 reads CASSPTAQGGEQFF. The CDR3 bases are TGTGCCAGCTCACCAACGGCGCAGGGAGGTGAGCAGTTCTTC.

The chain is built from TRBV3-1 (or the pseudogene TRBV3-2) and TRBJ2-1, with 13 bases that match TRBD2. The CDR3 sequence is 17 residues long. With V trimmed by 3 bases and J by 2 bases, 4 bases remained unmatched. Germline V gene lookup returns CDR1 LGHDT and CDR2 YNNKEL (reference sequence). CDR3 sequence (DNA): TGTGCCAGCAGCCACTGGACTAGCGGGGGAACCTACAATGAGCAGTTCTTC. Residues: CASSHWTSGGTYNEQFF.

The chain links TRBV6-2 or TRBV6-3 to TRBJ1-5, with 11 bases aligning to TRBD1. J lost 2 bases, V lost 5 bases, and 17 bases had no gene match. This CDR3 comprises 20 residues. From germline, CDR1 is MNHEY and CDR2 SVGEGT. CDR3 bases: TGTGCCAGCAGTAGGAAAGAAAAATCCCCGGGACAGGGGGGCAATCAGCCCCAGCATTTT. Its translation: CASSRKEKSPGQGGNQPQHF.

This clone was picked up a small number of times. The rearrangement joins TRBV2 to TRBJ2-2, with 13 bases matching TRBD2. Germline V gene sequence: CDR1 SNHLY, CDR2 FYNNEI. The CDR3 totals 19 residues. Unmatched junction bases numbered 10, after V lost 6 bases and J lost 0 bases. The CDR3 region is CASSGLAGEYPTNTGELFF. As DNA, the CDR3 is TGTGCCAGCAGCGGACTAGCGGGGGAATACCCCACGAACACCGGGGAGCTGTTTTTT.